Below are 32 T cell receptor beta chains sequenced from a single sample in a study of CXCR3-negative and CXCR3-positive naive CD8 T cells. All TRB cDNA libraries came from 5' RACE performed with UMI labels. Using the 5' RACE reads, TCRdb records one entry per CDR3 protein without DNA. In total, the table holds 100,000 to 150,000 distinct CDR3 sequences. Sequenced input: naive CXCR3- CD8+ T cells from blood. Indicated subset: CD45RO-CCR7+CD27+CD95- naive CD8+ T cells lacking CXCR3 (TNR3-). All receptors come from a human donor in good health. Some clones in this sample may be carry-over from other donors' samples.

V and J are TRBV12-3 or TRBV12-4 and TRBJ2-3; the TCRdb call, TRBD2, lacks DNA for checking. This CDR3 contains 15 residues. The CDR3 is CASSGLAGPTDTQYF.

The J gene is TRBJ2-7, the V gene TRBV28; without DNA, the TCRdb call of TRBD1 cannot be checked. The germline CDR1 and CDR2 sequences are MDHEN and SYDVKM. This CDR3 is built from 14 residues. CDR3 residues: CASKGGSSSYEQYF.

V gene TRBV6-5 combines with J gene TRBJ2-3; the TCRdb D gene call, TRBD1, has no DNA to confirm it. The V gene's germline CDR1 is MNHEY and CDR2 SVGAGI. The CDR3 consists of 16 residues. The CDR3 protein is CASSLWDRGQFSTQYF.

J is TRBJ2-5 and V is TRBV2. The CDR3 runs 14 residues. Per the germline V gene, CDR1 is SNHLY and CDR2 is FYNNEI. CDR3: CASSELDYQETQYF.

The genes are TRBV11-2 and TRBJ2-7; the TCRdb D gene call, TRBD1, has no DNA to confirm it. Per the germline V gene, CDR1 is SGHAT and CDR2 is FQNNGV. The CDR3 has 14 residues. This CDR3 reads CASSLGAASYEQYF. Full variable domain (rest looked up from reference TRBV11-2 and TRBJ2-7): EAGVAQSPRYKIIEKRQSVAFWCNPISGHATLYWYQQILGQGPKLLIQFQNNGVVDDSQLPKDRFSAERLKGVDSTLKIQPAKLEDSAVYLCASSLGAASYEQYFGPGTRLTVT.

The CDR3 is CSIRTALAGRSEQYF. The chain combines TRBV29-1 with TRBJ2-7; there is no DNA to check the TCRdb D call of TRBD2. The CDR3 contains 15 residues. Germline-derived CDR1 and CDR2 are SQVTM and ANQGSEA.

The rearrangement links TRBV28 to TRBJ2-7; there is no DNA to check the TCRdb D call of TRBD1. The CDR3 sequence is 16 residues long. Germline V gene lookup returns CDR1 MDHEN and CDR2 SYDVKM. Here the CDR3 reads CASSFRGIGSSYEQYF.

The chain links TRBV4-1 to TRBJ2-1; TCRdb's D gene call, TRBD2, goes unchecked for lack of DNA. The V gene's germline CDR1 is MGHRA and CDR2 YSYEKL. The CDR3 extends over 17 amino acids. CDR3 region: CASSQDPAGGSYNEQFF.

The rearrangement links TRBV27 to TRBJ1-1; TCRdb calls TRBD1, which cannot be checked without DNA. In germline, CDR1 is MNHEY, CDR2 SMNVEV (reference sequence). CDR3 length: 13 residues. CDR3 in amino acids: CASSWTGGTEAFF.

The rearrangement joins TRBV5-6 to TRBJ2-7. The CDR3 has 13 residues. Germline CDR1 is SGHDT and CDR2 is YYEEEE. CDR3 loop: CASNLDGSYEQYF.

The chain recombines TRBV11-3 with TRBJ1-1; TCRdb's D call of TRBD1 is untestable without DNA. The CDR3 loop spans 16 amino acids. CDR1 is SGHNT, CDR2 YENEEA, per germline. The CDR3: CASSSRTNTLNTEAFF.

This rearrangement joins TRBV7-2 to TRBJ1-1; TCRdb selects TRBD1, and the lack of DNA leaves this call unchecked. This CDR3 is 13 amino acids long. CDR1 SGHTA and CDR2 FQGNSA come from the germline V gene. CDR3 protein: CASSLQGAVEAFF. The complete variable domain, with remaining parts taken from reference TRBV7-2 and TRBJ1-1, reads GAGVSQSPSNKVTEKGKDVELRCDPISGHTALYWYRQSLGQGLEFLIYFQGNSAPDKSGLPSDRFSAERTGGSVSTLTIQRTQQEDSAVYLCASSLQGAVEAFFGQGTRLTVV.

The rearrangement joins TRBV2 to TRBJ1-2; as DNA is missing, the TRBD1 call by TCRdb cannot be tested. The CDR3 has 16 residues. In germline, CDR1 is SNHLY, CDR2 FYNNEI. CDR3 protein: CASRDAGTELNYGYTF.

The chain's CDR3 is CASSASGVGNEQFF. The chain links TRBV12-3 or TRBV12-4 to TRBJ2-1; there is no DNA to check the TCRdb D call of TRBD2. This CDR3 contains 14 residues.

This sequence joins TRBV10-1 and TRBJ1-2; checking the TCRdb D call of TRBD1 is not possible without DNA. CDR1 and CDR2 (germline): WNHNN, SYGVQD (reference sequence). The CDR3 runs to 12 residues. The CDR3 protein is CASSAGTHGYTF.

V gene TRBV12-3 or TRBV12-4 combines with J gene TRBJ2-7. The CDR3 length is 13 residues. This CDR3 is CASSFGQMYEQYF.

This chain joins TRBV29-1 and TRBJ2-2; without DNA, the TCRdb call of TRBD1 cannot be checked. CDR1 and CDR2 from the germline V gene are SQVTM and ANQGSEA. The length of the CDR3 is 15 residues. The CDR3 sequence: CSASKSGQGTGELFF.

The CDR3 loop is CASSSGTGGQPQHF. The chain combines TRBV28 with TRBJ1-5; TCRdb calls TRBD1, which cannot be checked without DNA. CDR3 length: 14 residues. Germline-derived CDR1 and CDR2 are MDHEN and SYDVKM.

This chain connects TRBV21-1 to TRBJ2-1; TCRdb picks TRBD2, but there is no DNA to check that call. TRBV21-1 is tagged as a pseudogene. This CDR3 spans 17 amino acids. The CDR3 spells CASSLTSGGASYNEQFF.

V usage is TRBV6-4 and J usage is TRBJ2-1; the TCRdb D gene call, TRBD2, has no DNA to confirm it. Germline V gene data show CDR1 as MRHNA and CDR2 as SNTAGT. The CDR3 consists of 15 residues. CDR3 loop: CASSDGTSGPNEQFF.

The V and J genes are TRBV28 and TRBJ1-5. Germline V CDR1 and CDR2: MDHEN, SYDVKM. The CDR3 consists of 12 residues. CDR3 protein: CASSLLNQPQHF.

The chain has TRBV15 and TRBJ2-3; absent DNA, TCRdb's TRBD2 call cannot be checked. The CDR3 is made up of 18 amino acids. Germline values: CDR1 LNHNV, CDR2 YYDKDF (reference sequence). The CDR3 region is CATSRRREAVDGTDTQYF.

The chain joins TRBV12-3 or TRBV12-4 to TRBJ2-1; with no DNA, the TCRdb D assignment of TRBD2 cannot be verified. CDR3 length: 15 residues. The CDR3 loop is CASKLAGGTYNEQFF.

The rearrangement joins TRBV7-6 to TRBJ1-1; TCRdb gives TRBD1 as the D gene, but with no DNA this cannot be confirmed. The CDR3 has 17 amino acids. The V gene's germline CDR1 is SGHVS and CDR2 FNYEAQ. CDR3 sequence reads: CASSPSPGGQGYTEAFF. Full variable domain (outside the CDR3, taken from reference TRBV7-6 and TRBJ1-1): GAGVSQSPRYKVTKRGQDVALRCDPISGHVSLYWYRQALGQGPEFLTYFNYEAQQDKSGLPNDRFSAERPEGSISTLTIQRTEQRDSAMYRCASSPSPGGQGYTEAFFGQGTRLTVV.

The rearrangement joins TRBV28 to TRBJ2-1. Germline V gene sequence: CDR1 MDHEN, CDR2 SYDVKM. CDR3 length equals 12 residues. CDR3 loop: CASGLSYNEQFF.

The chain joins TRBV29-1 to TRBJ1-1; TCRdb reports TRBD1, a call that lacks DNA to check it against. This CDR3 is built from 12 residues. From germline, CDR1 is SQVTM and CDR2 ANQGSEA. The CDR3 here is CSVQGAQAEAFF.

The genes are TRBV11-1 and TRBJ2-1; checking the TCRdb D call of TRBD1 is not possible without DNA. This CDR3 region has 16 residues. CDR1 is SGHAT and CDR2 is FQDESV in the germline V gene (reference sequence). The CDR3 loop is CASSSTPGGRHNEQFF.

This chain uses TRBV18 with TRBJ2-7; TCRdb's assignment of TRBD2 cannot be checked, as there is no DNA. The CDR3 has 17 residues. Germline loops: CDR1 KGHSH, CDR2 LQKENI. This chain's CDR3 is CASSPSPPTGVDHEQYF.

The chain uses TRBV29-1 and TRBJ2-7; the D call of TRBD1 rests on TCRdb alone, since no DNA is present to check it. This CDR3 contains 14 residues. Germline-derived CDR1 and CDR2 are SQVTM and ANQGSEA. The CDR3 sequence is CSVYDRDFGYEQYF.

The chain links TRBV29-1 to TRBJ2-1. The CDR3 totals 17 residues. Looked up from germline, CDR1 is SQVTM and CDR2 is ANQGSEA. CDR3 loop: CSVVGGGWGSSYNEQFF.

This chain joins TRBV7-9 and TRBJ1-1; TCRdb proposes TRBD1, but this gene call is untestable without DNA. Germline V gene data show CDR1 as SEHNR and CDR2 as FQNEAQ (reference sequence). The CDR3 is made up of 14 amino acids. CDR3 sequence: CASSLVLRGTEAFF.

V usage is TRBV4-1 and J usage is TRBJ1-4; no DNA is available, so the TRBD1 call from TCRdb remains unchecked. The germline CDR1 and CDR2 sequences are MGHRA and YSYEKL. The CDR3 covers 17 residues. CDR3 residues: CASSQPPTARSDEKLFF.